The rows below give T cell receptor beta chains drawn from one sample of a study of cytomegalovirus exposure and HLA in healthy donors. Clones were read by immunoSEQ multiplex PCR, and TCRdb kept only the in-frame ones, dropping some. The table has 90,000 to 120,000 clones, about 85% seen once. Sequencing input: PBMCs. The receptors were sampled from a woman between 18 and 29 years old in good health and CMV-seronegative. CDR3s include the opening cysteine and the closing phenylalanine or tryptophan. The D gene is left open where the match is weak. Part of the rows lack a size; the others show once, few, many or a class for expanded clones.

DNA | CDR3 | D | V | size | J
TGTGCCAGCACCTCCGGGGATTCACCCCTCCACTTT | CASTSGDSPLHF | - | TRBV6-1 | - | TRBJ1-6
TGTGCCAGCAGTTTATCCCCTAGTTCAAAACTGTTTTTT | CASSLSPSSKLFF | - | TRBV27 | once | TRBJ1-4
TGTGCCAGCCGTTCGCCGGGAATTCAGCCCCAGCATTTT | CASRSPGIQPQHF | - | TRBV6-1 | - | TRBJ1-5
TGTGCCAGCAGCCCGAGGGAGGGCACTGAAGCTTTCTTT | CASSPREGTEAFF | - | TRBV14 | - | TRBJ1-1
TGTGCCAGCAGCTATGTGGGAGAAGTTAGTTCACCCCTCCACTTT | CASSYVGEVSSPLHF | - | TRBV7-9 | - | TRBJ1-6
TGTGCCAGCAGTGCTCGGGACAGGTTCCACAATGAGCAGTTCTTC | CASSARDRFHNEQFF | TRBD1 | TRBV2 | - | TRBJ2-1
TGTGCCAGCAGCCAACGGACTAGCGGGGGGCGAACCTACGAGCAGTACTTC | CASSQRTSGGRTYEQYF | TRBD2 | TRBV4-2 | - | TRBJ2-7
TGCGCCAGCAGTCGCGGTTCCCTGGGAAACACCATATATTTT | CASSRGSLGNTIYF | - | TRBV4-1 | - | TRBJ1-3
TGTGCCAGCAGTAATACTGACAGGGGGAGGAACACCGGGGAGCTGTTTTTT | CASSNTDRGRNTGELFF | TRBD1 | TRBV27 | - | TRBJ2-2
TGCGCCTCTAGAGCGGAAGGACAGGGGATAGATACGCAGTATTTT | CASRAEGQGIDTQYF | TRBD1 | TRBV5-1 | - | TRBJ2-3
TGTGCCAGCAGCCAACGTCGGGGGATCACAGATACGCAGTATTTT | CASSQRRGITDTQYF | - | TRBV14 | - | TRBJ2-3
TGTGCCAGCAGAGGTTTTGATGCCAGGGGAAGACACTCTGGAAACACCATATATTTT | CASRGFDARGRHSGNTIYF | - | TRBV7-9 | few | TRBJ1-3
TGTGCCAGCAGCCACTCTAGCGGGGGCATACCTAGCACAGATACGCAGTATTTT | CASSHSSGGIPSTDTQYF | TRBD2 | TRBV9 | - | TRBJ2-3
TGTGCCACCAGCAGGAGGCGGGACACTGAAGCTTTCTTT | CATSRRRDTEAFF | - | TRBV15 | - | TRBJ1-1
TGTGCCAGCAGCTTAGGGGCAGTGTCCTACGAGCAGTACTTC | CASSLGAVSYEQYF | - | TRBV7-8 | - | TRBJ2-7
TGTGCCAGCAGCTCTAGGCTGGGGCAGGGAATTGGAAACACCATATATTTT | CASSSRLGQGIGNTIYF | - | TRBV7-8 | - | TRBJ1-3
TGTGCCACCAGCAGAAGGCTCCCCAGGGATGGAGAGACCCAGTACTTC | CATSRRLPRDGETQYF | - | TRBV15 | - | TRBJ2-5
TGTGCCAGCAGAGAGGCGGGCCAGGGGGCTAACGATGAGCAGTTCTTC | CASREAGQGANDEQFF | TRBD1 | TRBV7-9 | once | TRBJ2-1
TGCGCCAGCAGTGAGCTAGCGGGCTCCTACAATGAGCAGTTCTTC | CASSELAGSYNEQFF | TRBD2 | TRBV10-1 | - | TRBJ2-1
TGTGCCAGCAGCTTAGTCGAAGGCGGGACTGGGGCTTTCTTT | CASSLVEGGTGAFF | - | TRBV11-2 | - | TRBJ1-1
TGCGCCAGCAGTGAGCAGTCTGGCGAGCAGTACTTC | CASSEQSGEQYF | - | TRBV10-2 | few | TRBJ2-7
TGTGCCAGCAGCTCACAGGGGCAGAAACATTACGAGCAGTACTTC | CASSSQGQKHYEQYF | TRBD1 | TRBV7-9 | - | TRBJ2-7
TGTGCCAGCAGCCATCGCCAGGGGGAAGATTTCTTGGTTTATGAAAAACTGTTTTTT | CASSHRQGEDFLVYEKLFF | TRBD1 | TRBV7-9 | - | TRBJ1-4
TGTGCCATCAGTGATGGGGGACAGCGGGGGGAGACCCAGTACTTC | CAISDGGQRGETQYF | - | TRBV10-3 | - | TRBJ2-5
TGTGCCAGCAGTGTACTACCGGGACTAGCGGAGGGATTGAAGTATTTT | CASSVLPGLAEGLKYF | TRBD2 | TRBV6-1 | - | TRBJ2-3
TGTGCCAGCTTGGCGAACACTGAAGCTTTCTTT | CASLANTEAFF | - | TRBV7-9 | - | TRBJ1-1
TGTGCCAGCAGGGACGGGACAGGGTATAATCAGCCCCAGCATTTT | CASRDGTGYNQPQHF | TRBD1 | TRBV2 | - | TRBJ1-5
TGTGCCAGCAGTTTATTTACAGCTAATGAAAAACTGTTTTTT | CASSLFTANEKLFF | - | TRBV28 | - | TRBJ1-4
TGTGCCTGGAGTCCCGACAGGGGAAACACCATATATTTT | CAWSPDRGNTIYF | - | TRBV30 | - | TRBJ1-3
TGTGCCAGCAGCTTAGTAGATCAGCCCCAGCATTTT | CASSLVDQPQHF | - | TRBV7-9 | few | TRBJ1-5
TGTGCAAGTCCCTCTCCGATTATCCTCGGCCAGTACTTC | CASPSPIILGQYF | - | TRBV12-2 | - | TRBJ2-5
TGTGCCAGCAGTACCATTGGGGGGAGTTACACTGAAGCTTTCTTT | CASSTIGGSYTEAFF | - | TRBV6-1 | - | TRBJ1-1
TGTGCCAGCAGCCGCCGGGGGGACAATGAGCAGTTCTTC | CASSRRGDNEQFF | TRBD2 | TRBV7-9 | - | TRBJ2-1
TGCACCAGCAGCCACCGGGTAGCCAAAAACATTCAGTACTTC | CTSSHRVAKNIQYF | - | TRBV1 | - | TRBJ2-4
TGCGCCAGCAGCCAGGGAGACAGGGGAGACCAGCATTTT | CASSQGDRGDQHF | TRBD1 | TRBV4-1 | once | TRBJ1-5
TGTGCCAGTAGTGAGGAAAACTTATCCAATTCACCCCTCCACTTT | CASSEENLSNSPLHF | - | TRBV19 | - | TRBJ1-6
TGTGCCAGCAGCTTTCAGGCAGACTCCTACGAGCAGTACTTC | CASSFQADSYEQYF | - | TRBV27 | - | TRBJ2-7
TGTGCCAGCAGCTTAGCAGGAGTTGATGGGGAGACCCAGTACTTC | CASSLAGVDGETQYF | - | TRBV7-7 | - | TRBJ2-5
TGTGCCAGCAGAGACCGGGACAGGGAAACGGAGACCCAGTACTTC | CASRDRDRETETQYF | TRBD1 | TRBV25-1 | - | TRBJ2-5
TGTGCCATCAGTGATGCGAAGCGCACTGAAGCTTTCTTT | CAISDAKRTEAFF | - | TRBV10-3 | - | TRBJ1-1
TGTGCCAGCAGCTTGGGACAGGGGAGCGGAGGCAATCAGCCCCAGCATTTT | CASSLGQGSGGNQPQHF | TRBD1 | TRBV5-8 | once | TRBJ1-5
TGTGCCAGCAGTGAAGCGGGGGACATGTCTAGCACAGATACGCAGTATTTT | CASSEAGDMSSTDTQYF | - | TRBV2 | once | TRBJ2-3
TGTGCCAGCAGTGACTCGATAGCGGGGGTGGATACGCAGTATTTT | CASSDSIAGVDTQYF | TRBD2 | TRBV6-4 | - | TRBJ2-3
TGTGCCAGCAGTGAAGGGGCTGACGCAGATGGCTACACCTTC | CASSEGADADGYTF | - | TRBV6-1 | - | TRBJ1-2
TGCGCCAGCAGCCTCCACAGGGGTTATGAGCAGTTCTTC | CASSLHRGYEQFF | TRBD1 | TRBV4-1 | once | TRBJ2-1
TGTGCCAGCAGGAGGGTGAGCGGGGGCCGCTACGAGCAGTACTTC | CASRRVSGGRYEQYF | TRBD2 | TRBV11-2 | - | TRBJ2-7
TGTGCCTGGACTTCTGGGGCCAACGTCCTGACTTTC | CAWTSGANVLTF | - | TRBV30 | - | TRBJ2-6
TGCGCCAGCAGCTTGACAGGGTACCCTTCCGAGCAGTACTTC | CASSLTGYPSEQYF | - | TRBV5-1 | - | TRBJ2-7
TGTGCCAGCAGTGTCGGGACAGGGTTTAGCACAGATACGCAGTATTTT | CASSVGTGFSTDTQYF | TRBD1 | TRBV6-4 | - | TRBJ2-3
TGTGCCAGCGGCCGGGGGGGGAATAATTCACCCCTCCACTTT | CASGRGGNNSPLHF | - | TRBV7-6 | - | TRBJ1-6
TGTGCCAGCAGTTCTCAGGGAAATGAGCAGTTCTTC | CASSSQGNEQFF | - | TRBV28 | - | TRBJ2-1
TGTGCCAGCAGTCAGGACAACCCAGGCCACAATGAGCAGTTCTTC | CASSQDNPGHNEQFF | - | TRBV6-5 | - | TRBJ2-1
TGTGCCAGCAGTTCCCCTACTGAAGCTTTCTTT | CASSSPTEAFF | - | TRBV27 | - | TRBJ1-1
TGTGCCAGCAGTTTATTGGGCCCGGAGACCCAGTACTTC | CASSLLGPETQYF | - | TRBV27 | - | TRBJ2-5
TGTGCCATCAGTGAGTCGGGGGGGGCCGTTCAGACCCAGTACTTC | CAISESGGAVQTQYF | - | TRBV10-3 | once | TRBJ2-5
TGTGCCAGCAGTGACCTACAGGGGGTACGGGAAGCTTTCTTT | CASSDLQGVREAFF | TRBD1 | TRBV28 | - | TRBJ1-1
TGCGCCAGCAGCCAAGATCAAACAGATAATCAGCCCCAGCATTTT | CASSQDQTDNQPQHF | - | TRBV4-1 | - | TRBJ1-5
TGTGCCAGCTCACCATATCAGGGCTATGGCTACACCTTC | CASSPYQGYGYTF | - | TRBV18 | once | TRBJ1-2
TGCGCCAGCAGCATAGGGACTTCCTACAATGAGCAGTTCTTC | CASSIGTSYNEQFF | - | TRBV5-1 | once | TRBJ2-1
TGCGCCAGCAGCCAAGATAGGGACTTAAATCAGCCCCAGCATTTT | CASSQDRDLNQPQHF | - | TRBV4-1 | - | TRBJ1-5